Below, 13 T cell receptor beta chains from the same sample are listed, as sequenced in a study of siplizumab effects on memory and regulatory T cells. Sequenced by immunoSEQ multiplex PCR; TCRdb stores in-frame clones only, minus some. This table has roughly 120,000 clones, roughly 94% appearing once. Sequencing used non-Treg CD4+ T cells sorted from blood. All receptors derive from a human donor in good health.

The gene calls are TRBV4-2 and TRBJ2-1; TRBD1 aligns across 10 bases. CDR3 length equals 17 residues. The V and J ends lost 3 bases and 3 bases, in that order; junction bases with no gene match: 8. CDR1 and CDR2 (germline): LGHNA, YNFKEQ. CDR3 region: CASSQDETGGVYNEQFF. In DNA form, the CDR3 reads TGTGCCAGCAGCCAGGATGAGACAGGGGGCGTCTACAATGAGCAGTTCTTC.

The V call is TRBV15, the J call TRBJ2-2; no definite D call. CDR1 and CDR2 from the germline V gene are LNHNV and YYDKDF (reference sequence). Deletions cut 5 bases from V and 3 bases from J, with 10 bases between. This CDR3 comprises 14 residues. The CDR3, as DNA: TGTGCCACCAGCCTAAGGGCGGACACCGGGGAGCTGTTTTTT. Translation: CATSLRADTGELFF. The full variable domain, completed using reference TRBV15 and TRBJ2-2, is DAMVIQNPRYQVTQFGKPVTLSCSQTLNHNVMYWYQQKSSQAPKLLFHYYDKDFNNEADTPDNFQSRRPNTSFCFLDIRSPGLGDTAMYLCATSLRADTGELFFGEGSRLTVL.

The gene calls are TRBV6-1 and TRBJ2-7; D might be TRBD1 (6 bases). Germline CDR1 and CDR2: MNHNS and SASEGT. CDR3 size: 14 residues. V shed 6 bases and J shed 5 bases, with 17 bases lying between them. The CDR3 DNA sequence: TGTGCCAGCAGAAGAGGGCAGGGGTCTAACGAGCAGTACTTC. It codes for CASRRGQGSNEQYF.

The table lists this clone with a few counts. V usage is TRBV7-9 and J usage is TRBJ1-2, with unresolved D. CDR3 length equals 13 residues. The V end was cut by 5 bases, the J end by 11 bases, with 18 bases between. Per germline, CDR1 SEHNR and CDR2 FQNEAQ (reference sequence). As DNA, the CDR3 is TGTGCCAGCAGCCCCGAAAGGGTTTCGGGGTACACCTTC. It codes for CASSPERVSGYTF.

This clone occurred once. The rearrangement links TRBV10-2 to TRBJ1-5; 10 nucleotides align to TRBD1. Germline trimming cut 7 bases from V and 3 bases from J; bases unmatched to any gene: 6. From germline, CDR1 is WSHSY and CDR2 SAAADI. CDR3 length equals 15 residues. CDR3 in amino acids: CASKPDRGINQPQHF. The CDR3 DNA is TGCGCCAGCAAACCGGACAGGGGGATCAATCAGCCCCAGCATTTT.

This clone showed up just a few times. The genes are TRBV6-5 and TRBJ1-5, with 9 positions matching TRBD1. CDR1 is MNHEY and CDR2 is SVGAGI in the germline V gene. The CDR3 totals 16 residues. Trimming at V came to 4 bases and at J to 4 bases, leaving 8 bases not matched to a gene. CDR3 bases: TGTGCCAGCAGTTCTCTACAGGGGGCACGGAATCAGCCCCAGCATTTT. Translated, it gives CASSSLQGARNQPQHF.

The V call is TRBV18, the J call TRBJ1-5; weak D call: TRBD1 (6 bases). Germline CDR1 and CDR2: KGHSH and LQKENI. This CDR3 region has 15 residues. The V end was cut by 3 bases, the J end by 3 bases, with 12 bases between. In DNA, the CDR3 is TGTGCCAGCTCACCCATGGACAGAGCCAATCAGCCCCAGCATTTT. Amino acids: CASSPMDRANQPQHF.

This clone was detected only once. The J gene is TRBJ2-5, the V gene TRBV7-2; tentatively, D is TRBD2 (5 bases). There are 15 residues in the CDR3. Trimming shortened V by 1 base and J by 3 bases, and 12 bases separated the two germline ends. Germline loops: CDR1 SGHTA, CDR2 FQGNSA. CDR3 protein: CASSLGGGSKETQYF. In DNA, the CDR3 is TGTGCCAGCAGCTTAGGTGGAGGAAGTAAAGAGACCCAGTACTTC.

The rearrangement uses TRBV5-4 and TRBJ1-1; tentatively, D is TRBD1 (5 bases). Germline assignment: CDR1 SGHNT and CDR2 YYREEE (reference sequence). This CDR3 is built from 15 residues. V shed 2 bases and J shed 1 base, with 12 bases lying between them. As DNA, the CDR3 is TGTGCCAGCAGCTTATTCGCCACAGGGAACACTGAAGCTTTCTTT. It codes for CASSLFATGNTEAFF.

The chain uses TRBV12-5 and TRBJ2-5, with unresolved D. Trimming left V 2 bases short and J 2 bases short, with 9 bases between. The CDR3 runs to 14 residues. The germline gives CDR1 LGHNT, CDR2 FRNRAP. The CDR3 sequence: CASGLSLRQETQYF. DNA of the CDR3: TGTGCTAGTGGTTTGTCACTAAGGCAAGAGACCCAGTACTTC.

The V gene is TRBV6-4, the J gene TRBJ1-2; 7 positions agree with TRBD1. Unmatched junction bases numbered 2, after V lost 8 bases and J lost 2 bases. CDR3 length equals 12 residues. Germline CDR1 MRHNA, CDR2 SNTAGT. CDR3 sequence reads: CASRQGNYGYTF. The CDR3 DNA reads as TGTGCCAGCCGACAGGGAAACTATGGCTACACCTTC.

V is TRBV29-1 and J is TRBJ1-1; D is undetermined. The CDR3 spans 13 residues. The V end was cut by 3 bases, the J end by 1 base, with 9 bases between. Germline values: CDR1 SQVTM, CDR2 ANQGSEA. The CDR3 sequence: CSVDRSPNTEAFF. The CDR3 DNA follows: TGCAGCGTTGATAGGTCACCGAACACTGAAGCTTTCTTT. Combining the CDR3 with reference TRBV29-1 and TRBJ1-1 gives the whole variable domain SAVISQKPSRDICQRGTSLTIQCQVDSQVTMMFWYRQQPGQSLTLIATANQGSEATYESGFVIDKFPISRPNLTFSTLTVSNMSPEDSSIYLCSVDRSPNTEAFFGQGTRLTVV.

The J gene is TRBJ1-1, the V gene TRBV27; a weak D match, TRBD1 (6 bases). The CDR3 covers 16 residues. The germline V gene has CDR1 MNHEY and CDR2 SMNVEV (reference sequence). V was shortened by 5 bases and J by 5 bases, with 21 bases between the two germline ends. The CDR3 spells CASSEQGRGAGTEAFF. The CDR3 region has the DNA TGTGCCAGCAGTGAACAGGGAAGGGGCGCGGGTACTGAAGCTTTCTTT.